The sequence of this T cell receptor (beta chain) was determined in a study of T cell repertoires in cytomegalovirus infection. TCRdb used MiXCR to reprocess the reads, holding one entry per CDR3 protein. The table has roughly 250,000 distinct CDR3 sequences, roughly 20% seen once; the top ten hold about 20%. This CDR3 contains 11 residues. CDR1 and CDR2 from the germline V gene are SQVTM and ANQGSEA. V gave up 7 bases and J gave up 2 bases, with 8 bases separating them. The source material was CD8+ T cells from PBMCs. The clonotype was recovered from a human donor in good health (CMV status not recorded). Some clones in this sample may be carry-over from other donors' samples. The chain is built from TRBV29-1 and TRBJ1-2, with D perhaps TRBD1 (5 bases). The CDR3 nucleotides read TGCAGCGCGTGGGGCAACTATGGCTACACCTTC. Amino acids: CSAWGNYGYTF.